What follows describes a single T cell receptor beta chain. Its antigen is as yet unknown. Sequencing used immunoSEQ multiplex PCR; TCRdb keeps in-frame clones, though not all of them. The table has nearly 2 million clones, about 95% seen once. The entry originates in a study of shared clonotypes between healthy human individuals. Study results and caveats: The expectation was that sequencing depth would affect clonotype sharing among donors.

Germline V CDR1 and CDR2: MNHNS, SASEGT. The CDR3 sequence is 13 residues long. Deletions cut 4 bases from V and 2 bases from J, with 9 bases between. In the naive CD8 group, cells lacked CD45RO and were positively selected for CCR7, so terminally differentiated effector memory CD45RA+ cells were left out. This TCR came from a man between 18 and 35 years old in good health. The source material was naive CD8+ T cells sorted from blood. The chain carries TRBV6-1 and TRBJ2-7; D remains unclear. This chain's CDR3 is CASSVRMPYEQYF. In nucleotides, the CDR3 is TGTGCCAGCAGTGTCAGGATGCCCTACGAGCAGTACTTC.